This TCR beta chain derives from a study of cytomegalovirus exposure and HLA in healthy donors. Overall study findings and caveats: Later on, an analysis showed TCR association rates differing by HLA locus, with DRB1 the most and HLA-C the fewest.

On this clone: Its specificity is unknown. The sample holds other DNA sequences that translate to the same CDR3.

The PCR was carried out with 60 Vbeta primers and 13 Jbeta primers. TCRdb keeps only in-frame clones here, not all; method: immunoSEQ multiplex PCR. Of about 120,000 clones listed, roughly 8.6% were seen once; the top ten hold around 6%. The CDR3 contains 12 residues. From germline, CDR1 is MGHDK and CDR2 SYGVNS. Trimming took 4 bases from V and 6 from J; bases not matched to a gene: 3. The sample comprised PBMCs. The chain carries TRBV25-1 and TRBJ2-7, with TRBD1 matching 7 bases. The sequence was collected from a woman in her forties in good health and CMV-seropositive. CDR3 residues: CASSVYRGEQYF. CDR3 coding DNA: TGTGCCAGCAGTGTATACAGGGGCGAGCAGTACTTC.